One TCR beta chain is described in this entry. The antigen is not known. In terms of origin and age, donors were healthy Caucasian individuals from Russia aged roughly 6 to 95. This sample is drawn from a study of blood T cells in healthy people across ages. General observations from the study: Any conclusive comparison of naive versus antigen-experienced cells was prevented by using unsorted PBMCs. CMV status of donors was unknown, possibly confounding expanded clonotype changes. Per-million-T-cell TCR beta diversity fell roughly linearly with age.

Together with a sample-barcoded 5' primer, a J-beta primer mix was included in a second PCR lasting roughly 6 to 12 cycles. MiXCR was run by TCRdb on the 5' RACE reads, yielding one entry per CDR3 protein. This sample has about 1.6 million distinct CDR3 sequences, with around 35% found just once. J was trimmed by 0 bases and V by 5 bases; bases with no gene match: 4. This CDR3 is 13 amino acids long. CDR1 is GTSNPN, CDR2 SVGIG, per germline (reference sequence). The sample taken for sequencing was blood. The rearrangement joins TRBV30 to TRBJ2-7, with 7 bases identical to TRBD2. The source of this sequence is a woman in her twenties or thirties in good health. For the CDR3, the DNA is TGTGCCTGGGAGCGGGAAGGCTCCTACGAGCAGTACTTC. Translating it yields CAWEREGSYEQYF.